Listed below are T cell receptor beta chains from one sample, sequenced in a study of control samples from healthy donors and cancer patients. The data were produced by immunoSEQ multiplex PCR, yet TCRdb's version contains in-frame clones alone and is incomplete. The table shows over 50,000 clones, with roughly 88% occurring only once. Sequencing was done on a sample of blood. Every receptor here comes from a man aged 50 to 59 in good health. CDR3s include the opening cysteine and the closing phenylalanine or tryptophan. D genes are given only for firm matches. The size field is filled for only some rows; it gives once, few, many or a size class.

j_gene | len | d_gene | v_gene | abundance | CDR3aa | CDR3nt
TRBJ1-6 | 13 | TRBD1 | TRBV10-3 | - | CASKGTENSPLHF | TGTGCCTCAAAGGGGACAGAGAATTCACCCCTCCACTTT
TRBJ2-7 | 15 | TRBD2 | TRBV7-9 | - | CASSSEREGLYEQYF | TGTGCCAGCAGCTCAGAGCGGGAGGGCCTCTACGAGCAGTACTTC
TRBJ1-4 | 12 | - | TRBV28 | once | CASSADSGKLFF | TGTGCCAGCAGCGCCGATAGTGGGAAACTGTTTTTT
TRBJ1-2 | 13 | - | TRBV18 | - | CASSPSWEYGYTF | TGTGCCAGCTCACCCTCTTGGGAGTATGGCTACACCTTC
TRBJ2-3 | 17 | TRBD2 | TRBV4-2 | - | CASSQEVGTSEVDTQYF | TGTGCCAGCAGCCAAGAGGTAGGGACTAGCGAGGTAGATACGCAGTATTTT
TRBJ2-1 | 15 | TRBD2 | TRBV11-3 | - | CASSSDQRGYNEQFF | TGTGCCAGCAGCTCCGACCAGCGGGGCTACAATGAGCAGTTCTTC
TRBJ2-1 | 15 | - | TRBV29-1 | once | CSVKMGGSSYNEQFF | TGCAGCGTTAAAATGGGCGGAAGCTCCTACAATGAGCAGTTCTTC
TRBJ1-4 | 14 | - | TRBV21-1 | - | CASSIRHSGEKLFF | TGTGCCAGCAGCATCCGGCACAGTGGCGAAAAACTGTTTTTT
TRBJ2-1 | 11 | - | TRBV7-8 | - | CASSTYNEQFF | TGTGCCAGCAGCACATACAATGAGCAGTTCTTC
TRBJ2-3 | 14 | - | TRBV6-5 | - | CASRLAGSTDTQYF | TGTGCCAGCAGACTAGCCGGGAGCACAGATACGCAGTATTTT
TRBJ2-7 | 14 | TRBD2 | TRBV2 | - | CASSGTSGSREQYF | TGTGCCAGCAGCGGGACTAGCGGGAGTCGCGAGCAGTACTTC
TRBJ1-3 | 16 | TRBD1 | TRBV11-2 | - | CASSVQGADSGNTIYF | TGTGCCAGCAGCGTTCAGGGGGCTGACTCTGGAAACACCATATATTTT
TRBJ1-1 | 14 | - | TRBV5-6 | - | CASSLGQKNTEAFF | TGTGCCAGCAGCTTGGGGCAAAAGAACACTGAAGCTTTCTTT
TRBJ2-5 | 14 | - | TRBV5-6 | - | CASSDAELGVAQYF | TGTGCCAGCAGCGATGCGGAGCTGGGGGTCGCCCAGTACTTC
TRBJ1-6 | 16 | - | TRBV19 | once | CASNTQGSTDYSPLHF | TGTGCCAGTAACACACAGGGTTCGACGGATTATTCACCCCTCCACTTT
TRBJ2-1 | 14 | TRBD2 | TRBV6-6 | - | CASSYLASGNRQFF | TGTGCCAGCAGTTACTTAGCTAGCGGGAATCGGCAGTTCTTC
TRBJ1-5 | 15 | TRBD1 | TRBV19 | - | CASTTGQGWNQPQHF | TGTGCCAGTACCACCGGACAGGGGTGGAATCAGCCCCAGCATTTT
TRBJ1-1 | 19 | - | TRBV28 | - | CASRPVQGGYLILHPEAFF | TGTGCCAGCAGACCGGTGCAGGGAGGTTACCTTATCTTACATCCTGAAGCTTTCTTT
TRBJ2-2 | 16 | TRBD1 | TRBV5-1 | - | CASSLVRQGATGELFF | TGCGCCAGCAGCTTGGTTAGACAGGGGGCGACCGGGGAGCTGTTTTTT
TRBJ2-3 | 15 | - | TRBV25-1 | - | CASSEGWGITDTQYF | TGTGCCAGCAGTGAGGGGTGGGGGATCACAGATACGCAGTATTTT
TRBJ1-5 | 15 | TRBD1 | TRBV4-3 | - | CASSQITGGNQPQHF | TGCGCCAGCAGCCAAATTACAGGGGGGAATCAGCCCCAGCATTTT
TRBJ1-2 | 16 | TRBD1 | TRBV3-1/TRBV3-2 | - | CASSPGQGAVGYGYTF | TGTGCCAGCAGCCCGGGACAGGGGGCTGTGGGCTATGGCTACACCTTC
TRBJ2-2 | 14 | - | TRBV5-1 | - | CASSQDSITGELFF | TGCGCCAGCAGCCAGGACTCTATCACCGGGGAGCTGTTTTTT
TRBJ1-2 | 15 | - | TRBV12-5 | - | CASGLVPITIYGYTF | TGTGCTAGTGGTTTGGTACCAATCACTATCTATGGCTACACCTTC
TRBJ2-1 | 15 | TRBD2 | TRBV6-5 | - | CASSRLAGAGNEQFF | TGTGCCAGCAGTCGACTAGCGGGAGCCGGCAATGAGCAGTTCTTC
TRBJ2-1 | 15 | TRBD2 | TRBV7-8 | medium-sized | CASSRTSGSYNEQFF | TGTGCCAGCAGCAGGACTAGCGGGTCCTACAATGAGCAGTTCTTC
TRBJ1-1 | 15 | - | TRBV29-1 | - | CSVEIGSKKNTEAFF | TGCAGCGTTGAAATTGGGTCGAAGAAGAACACTGAAGCTTTCTTT
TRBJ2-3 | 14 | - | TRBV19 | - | CASSMGLGSDTQYF | TGTGCCAGTAGTATGGGTCTTGGCTCGGATACGCAGTATTTT
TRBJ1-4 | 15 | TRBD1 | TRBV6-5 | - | CASRVDRGRVEKLFF | TGTGCCAGCAGAGTGGACAGGGGTCGGGTTGAAAAACTGTTTTTT
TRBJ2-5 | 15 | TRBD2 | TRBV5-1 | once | CASSLGLGSEETQYF | TGCGCCAGCAGCCTTGGACTAGGGTCTGAGGAGACCCAGTACTTC
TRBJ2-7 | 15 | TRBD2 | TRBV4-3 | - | CASSQGASGTYEQYF | TGCGCCAGCAGCCAAGGTGCTAGCGGGACCTACGAGCAGTACTTC
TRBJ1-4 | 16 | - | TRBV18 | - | CASSPRSVGLGEKLFF | TGTGCCAGCTCACCACGATCGGTCGGTCTGGGCGAAAAACTGTTTTTT
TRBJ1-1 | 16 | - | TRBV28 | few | CASSPRNLAGDTEAFF | TGTGCCAGCAGTCCGCGTAACCTGGCAGGGGATACTGAAGCTTTCTTT
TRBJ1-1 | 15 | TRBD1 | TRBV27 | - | CASRPIQGAETEAFF | TGTGCCAGCAGGCCAATACAGGGGGCGGAAACTGAAGCTTTCTTT
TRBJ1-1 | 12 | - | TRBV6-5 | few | CATHRARTEAFF | TGTGCCACTCACAGGGCGCGGACTGAAGCTTTCTTT
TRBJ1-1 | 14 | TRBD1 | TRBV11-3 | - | CASSYRGKDTEAFF | TGTGCCAGCAGCTACAGGGGAAAGGACACTGAAGCTTTCTTT
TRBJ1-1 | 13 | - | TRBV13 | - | CASSPRADREAFF | TGTGCCAGCAGCCCTCGGGCCGACCGTGAAGCTTTCTTT
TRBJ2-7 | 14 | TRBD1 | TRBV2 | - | CASSARDSPYEQYF | TGTGCCAGCAGCGCAAGGGACAGCCCCTACGAGCAGTACTTC
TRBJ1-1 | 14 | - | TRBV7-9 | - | CASSLAQANTEAFF | TGTGCCAGCAGCTTAGCGCAGGCAAACACTGAAGCTTTCTTT
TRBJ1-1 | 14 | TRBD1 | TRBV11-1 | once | CASVEGRGDTEAFF | TGTGCCAGCGTCGAAGGCAGGGGGGACACTGAAGCTTTCTTT
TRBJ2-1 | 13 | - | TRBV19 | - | CASRDRFGGEQFF | TGTGCCAGTAGAGACAGGTTCGGGGGTGAGCAGTTCTTC
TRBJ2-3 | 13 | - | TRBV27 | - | CASRLSSTDTQYF | TGTGCCAGCAGATTATCTAGCACAGATACGCAGTATTTT
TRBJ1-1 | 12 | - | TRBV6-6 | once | CASKSRQSEAFF | TGTGCCAGCAAGAGTCGCCAGAGTGAAGCTTTCTTT
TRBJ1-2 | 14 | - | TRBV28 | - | CASSFPAGTYGYTF | TGTGCCAGCAGTTTCCCGGCAGGGACCTATGGCTACACCTTC
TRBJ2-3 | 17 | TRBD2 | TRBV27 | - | CASSSPLRGGRTDTQYF | TGTGCCAGCAGTTCCCCACTCCGGGGGGGTAGGACAGATACGCAGTATTTT
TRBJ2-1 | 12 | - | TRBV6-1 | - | CASSEKKNEQFF | TGTGCCAGCAGTGAAAAGAAGAATGAGCAGTTCTTC
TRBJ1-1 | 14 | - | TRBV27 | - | CASSLTAEVTEAFF | TGTGCCAGCAGTTTAACCGCGGAGGTCACTGAAGCTTTCTTT
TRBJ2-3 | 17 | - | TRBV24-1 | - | CATSDPDREGRTDTQYF | TGTGCCACCAGTGATCCCGACAGGGAGGGCCGCACAGATACGCAGTATTTT
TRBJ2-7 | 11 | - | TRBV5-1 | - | CASSLDYEQYF | TGCGCCAGCAGCTTAGACTACGAGCAGTACTTC
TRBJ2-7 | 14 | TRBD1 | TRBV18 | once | CASSPPGQTYEQYF | TGTGCCAGCTCACCACCGGGACAGACCTACGAGCAGTACTTC
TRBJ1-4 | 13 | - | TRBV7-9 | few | CASSLALNEKLFF | TGTGCCAGCAGCTTGGCCTTAAATGAAAAACTGTTTTTT
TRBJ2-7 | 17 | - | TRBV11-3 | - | CASSANLWDGDSYEQYF | TGTGCCAGCAGCGCTAACTTGTGGGACGGAGATTCCTACGAGCAGTACTTC
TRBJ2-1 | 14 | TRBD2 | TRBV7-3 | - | CASSLGGGPNEQFF | TGTGCCAGCAGCTTAGGGGGAGGGCCTAATGAGCAGTTCTTC
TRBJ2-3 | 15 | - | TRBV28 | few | CASSTVGDGSDTQYF | TGTGCCAGCAGTACGGTAGGGGACGGATCGGATACGCAGTATTTT
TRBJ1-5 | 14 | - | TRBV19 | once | CASSLLYSNQPQHF | TGTGCCAGTAGTTTATTATATAGCAATCAGCCCCAGCATTTT
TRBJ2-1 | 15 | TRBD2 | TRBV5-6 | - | CASSLGTSGYNEQFF | TGTGCCAGCAGCTTGGGGACTAGCGGATACAATGAGCAGTTCTTC
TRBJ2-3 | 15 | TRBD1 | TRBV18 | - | CASSPQDRGTDTQYF | TGTGCCAGCTCACCGCAGGACAGGGGGACAGATACGCAGTATTTT
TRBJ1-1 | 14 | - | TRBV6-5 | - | CASRRDRASTEAFF | TGTGCCAGCAGGAGGGACCGCGCCTCCACTGAAGCTTTCTTT
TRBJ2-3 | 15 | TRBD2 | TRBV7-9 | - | CASSRGTSGTDTQYF | TGTGCCAGCAGCCGCGGGACTAGCGGCACAGATACGCAGTATTTT